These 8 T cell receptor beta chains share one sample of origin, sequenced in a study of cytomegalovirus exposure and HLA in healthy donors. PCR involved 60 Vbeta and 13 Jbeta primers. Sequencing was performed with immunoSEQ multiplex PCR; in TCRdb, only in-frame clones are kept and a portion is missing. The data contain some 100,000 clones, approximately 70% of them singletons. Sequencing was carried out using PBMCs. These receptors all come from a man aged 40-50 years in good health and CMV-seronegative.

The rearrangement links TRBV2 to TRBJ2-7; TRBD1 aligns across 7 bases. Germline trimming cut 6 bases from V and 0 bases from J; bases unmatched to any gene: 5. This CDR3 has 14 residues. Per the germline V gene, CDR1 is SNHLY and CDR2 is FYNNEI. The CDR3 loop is CASRSQGSSYEQYF. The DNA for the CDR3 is TGTGCCAGCAGATCACAGGGGAGCTCCTACGAGCAGTACTTC.

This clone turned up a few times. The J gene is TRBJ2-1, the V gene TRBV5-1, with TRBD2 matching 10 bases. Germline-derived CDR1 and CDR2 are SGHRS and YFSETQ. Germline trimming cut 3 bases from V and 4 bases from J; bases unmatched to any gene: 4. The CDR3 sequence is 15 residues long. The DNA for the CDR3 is TGCGCCAGCAGCTCAGAAGCGGGGGGGTACAATGAGCAGTTCTTC. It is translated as CASSSEAGGYNEQFF. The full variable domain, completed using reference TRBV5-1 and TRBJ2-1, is KAGVTQTPRYLIKTRGQQVTLSCSPISGHRSVSWYQQTPGQGLQFLFEYFSETQRNKGNFPGRFSGRQFSNSRSEMNVSTLELGDSALYLCASSSEAGGYNEQFFGPGTRLTVL.

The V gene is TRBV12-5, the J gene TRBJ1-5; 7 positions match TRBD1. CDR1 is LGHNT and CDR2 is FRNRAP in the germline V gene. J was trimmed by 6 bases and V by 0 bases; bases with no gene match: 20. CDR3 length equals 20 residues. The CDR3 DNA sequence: TGTGCTAGTGGTTTGGTGGCCCCCCCTCGGACAGGAACCATCTTTCAGCCCCAGCATTTT. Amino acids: CASGLVAPPRTGTIFQPQHF.

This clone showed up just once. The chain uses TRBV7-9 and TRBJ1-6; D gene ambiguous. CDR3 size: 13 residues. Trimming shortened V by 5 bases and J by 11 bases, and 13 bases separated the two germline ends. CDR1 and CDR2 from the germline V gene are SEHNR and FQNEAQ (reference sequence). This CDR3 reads CASSLTSLTPLHF. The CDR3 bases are TGTGCCAGCAGCCTTACCTCACTCACACCCCTCCACTTT.

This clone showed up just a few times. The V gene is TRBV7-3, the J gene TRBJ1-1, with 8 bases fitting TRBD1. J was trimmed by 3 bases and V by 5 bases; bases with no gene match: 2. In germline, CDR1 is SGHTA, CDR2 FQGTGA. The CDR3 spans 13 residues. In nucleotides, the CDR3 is TGTGCCAGCAGCCGGACAGGGTACACTGAAGCTTTCTTT. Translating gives CASSRTGYTEAFF.

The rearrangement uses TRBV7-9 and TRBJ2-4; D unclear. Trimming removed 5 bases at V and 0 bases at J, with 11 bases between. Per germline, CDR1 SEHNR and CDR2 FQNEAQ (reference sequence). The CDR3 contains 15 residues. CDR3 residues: CASSPGWRAKNIQYF. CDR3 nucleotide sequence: TGTGCCAGCAGCCCCGGGTGGAGAGCCAAAAACATTCAGTACTTC.

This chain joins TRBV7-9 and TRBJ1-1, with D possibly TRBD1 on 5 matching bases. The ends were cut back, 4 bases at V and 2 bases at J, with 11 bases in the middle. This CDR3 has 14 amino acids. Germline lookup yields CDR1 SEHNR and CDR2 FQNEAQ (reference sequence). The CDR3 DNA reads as TGTGCCAGCAGCTCCTCGGGACTTAACACTGAAGCTTTCTTT. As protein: CASSSSGLNTEAFF.

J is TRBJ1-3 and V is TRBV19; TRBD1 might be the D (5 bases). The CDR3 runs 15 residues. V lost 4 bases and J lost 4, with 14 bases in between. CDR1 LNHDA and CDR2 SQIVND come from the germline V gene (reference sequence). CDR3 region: CASSTLHRSGNTIYF. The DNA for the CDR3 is TGTGCCAGTAGTACTCTCCACAGGTCGGGAAACACCATATATTTT.